Sequencing of this TCR beta chain was carried out in a study of blood T cell repertoires in COVID-19. This clone showed up just a few times. Enrolment of Seattle patients took place during active infection, and they were followed longitudinally. In the original analysis: From reference gene primer amplification, estimates of nucleated cell counts were derived. The protocol was immunoSEQ multiplex PCR, while the TCRdb copy is restricted to in-frame clones and leaves out a portion. The V and J calls and the clone size are those of that table, but D and trimming were determined from the DNA. The sample includes some 300,000 clones, roughly 90% of them seen just once. This CDR3 region has 16 residues. Unmatched junction bases numbered 12, after V lost 3 bases and J lost 4 bases. The germline V gene encodes CDR1 SGDLS and CDR2 YYNGEE.

What was sequenced was peripheral blood. The sequence was collected from a woman between 65 and 79 years old with COVID-19, enrolled during active disease. The gene calls are TRBV9 and TRBJ1-1; 7 bases agree with TRBD1. Written as DNA, the CDR3 is TGTGCCAGCAGCGGAAGGGTCCAGGGGGACCCCACTGAAGCTTTCTTT. The encoded protein is CASSGRVQGDPTEAFF.